Listed here are 20 T cell receptor beta chains from one sample, sequenced in a study of OX40 agonist ivuxolimab in advanced cancers. Sequenced by immunoSEQ multiplex PCR; TCRdb stores in-frame clones only, minus some. The data show about 150,000 clones, 94% seen once. Sequencing used CD4+ or CD8+ T cells sorted from blood, obtained in a trial of the OX40 agonist ivuxolimab. The source of these receptors is an adult with an advanced solid tumor such as melanoma, head and neck, liver or kidney cancer.

The V and J genes are TRBV5-1 and TRBJ2-1; D is possibly TRBD1 (8 bases). V lost 3 bases and J lost 0, with 25 bases in between. The CDR3 runs 20 residues. Germline CDR1 and CDR2: SGHRS and YFSETQ. The CDR3 DNA is TGCGCCAGCAGCTCCCGGGGGGACAGGTCCAAAACCAGCTCCTACAATGAGCAGTTCTTC. Translated, it gives CASSSRGDRSKTSSYNEQFF.

The rearrangement joins TRBV29-1 to TRBJ2-5; no reliable D call. The CDR3 has 11 amino acids. Between the trimmed V and J ends, which lost 1 base and 3 bases, there was a span of 3 bases. CDR1 and CDR2 (germline): SQVTM, ANQGSEA. In nucleotides, the CDR3 is TGCAGCGTTGAAGTCAAAGAGACCCAGTACTTC. It is translated as CSVEVKETQYF.

V gene TRBV29-1 combines with J gene TRBJ1-1; possible D gene TRBD1, 6 bases. Trimming left V 5 bases short and J 1 base short, with 14 bases between. Germline CDR1 and CDR2: SQVTM and ANQGSEA. This CDR3 region has 14 residues. CDR3 residues: CSVRGQAANTEAFF. Written as DNA, the CDR3 is TGCAGCGTTCGGGGACAAGCCGCGAACACTGAAGCTTTCTTT.

The V and J genes are TRBV5-1 and TRBJ2-3; TRBD1 might be the D (5 bases). The germline V gene encodes CDR1 SGHRS and CDR2 YFSETQ. Trimming removed 0 bases at V and 2 bases at J, with 13 bases between. The CDR3 runs to 16 residues. The CDR3 coding sequence is TGCGCCAGCAGCTTGGGAGCTGACAGAGCCACAGATACGCAGTATTTT. This sequence encodes CASSLGADRATDTQYF. Looking up the rest from reference TRBV5-1 and TRBJ2-3 gives the full variable domain: KAGVTQTPRYLIKTRGQQVTLSCSPISGHRSVSWYQQTPGQGLQFLFEYFSETQRNKGNFPGRFSGRQFSNSRSEMNVSTLELGDSALYLCASSLGADRATDTQYFGPGTRLTVL.

The CDR3 reads CATSRVTGELFF. The CDR3 DNA sequence: TGTGCCACCAGCAGAGTTACCGGGGAGCTGTTTTTT. This chain uses TRBV15 with TRBJ2-2; D not certain. V was trimmed by 1 base and J by 5 bases, leaving 2 bases between them. Looked up from germline, CDR1 is LNHNV and CDR2 is YYDKDF (reference sequence). The CDR3 is made up of 12 amino acids.

The V call is TRBV6-5, the J call TRBJ2-5, with unresolved D. Germline CDR1 reads MNHEY; CDR2 reads SVGAGI. Trimming pared 3 bases from V and 0 bases from J, leaving 8 bases between. The CDR3 length is 14 residues. CDR3 sequence (DNA): TGTGCCAGCAGTTATAGCACGGACCAAGAGACCCAGTACTTC. Residues: CASSYSTDQETQYF.

The V call is TRBV4-3, the J call TRBJ1-1, with TRBD1 identical over 7 bases. J gave up 3 bases and V 0 bases, and 4 bases lay outside the gene matches. CDR3 length: 15 residues. In germline, CDR1 is LGHNA, CDR2 YSLEER. The CDR3: CASSQDEQGDTEAFF. The CDR3 DNA reads TGCGCCAGCAGCCAAGATGAGCAGGGGGACACTGAAGCTTTCTTT.

The gene calls are TRBV5-1 and TRBJ1-6; TRBD1 aligns across 7 bases. Germline V gives CDR1 SGHRS, CDR2 YFSETQ. V shed 2 bases and J 6 bases; nucleotides not matched to a gene: 2. This CDR3 contains 14 residues. CDR3 loop: CASSFGQANSPLHF. The CDR3, as DNA: TGCGCCAGCAGCTTTGGACAGGCTAATTCACCCCTCCACTTT.

The chain joins TRBV21-1 to TRBJ2-2; TRBD1 reflects the table's D call only, with no check against the DNA. TRBV21-1 is designated a pseudogene. The CDR3 sequence is 16 residues long. The CDR3 is CASSRPLNTNTGELFF. In DNA, the CDR3 is TGTGCCAGCAGCAGGCCCCTTAACACGAACACCGGGGAGCTGTTTTTT.

The chain has TRBV27 and TRBJ2-2; a weak D match, TRBD1 (7 bases). Germline V lookup: CDR1 MNHEY, CDR2 SMNVEV (reference sequence). The CDR3 loop spans 15 amino acids. The V gene lost 5 bases and the J gene lost 5 bases, with 15 bases spanning the gap. The CDR3 loop is CASSRWAGGTGELFF. DNA for the CDR3: TGTGCCAGCAGTAGGTGGGCAGGGGGGACCGGGGAGCTGTTTTTT.

The gene calls are TRBV25-1 and TRBJ1-2, with D perhaps matching TRBD1 (6 bases). The CDR3 extends over 12 amino acids. Trimming pared 3 bases from V and 7 bases from J, leaving 9 bases between. CDR1 MGHDK and CDR2 SYGVNS come from the germline V gene. The DNA of the CDR3 is TGTGCCAGCAGTGAGGGGGCGGGTGGCTACACCTTC. Its protein product is CASSEGAGGYTF.

This chain links TRBV7-2 with TRBJ1-1, with D possibly matching TRBD1 (6 bases). There are 14 residues in the CDR3. V was cut by 7 bases and J by 8 bases, with 20 bases left in between. Germline V gene lookup returns CDR1 SGHTA and CDR2 FQGNSA. The CDR3 loop is CASTPRRGTVEAFF. The CDR3, as DNA: TGTGCCAGCACCCCCCGGAGGGGGACCGTCGAAGCTTTCTTT.

V is TRBV7-8 and J is TRBJ1-1; 11 bases are shared with TRBD1. CDR3 length equals 16 residues. The V segment lost 5 bases and the J segment 5 bases; nucleotides outside the gene matches: 10. Germline V gives CDR1 SGHVS, CDR2 FQNEAQ. The CDR3 DNA sequence: TGTGCCAGCAGCCTACTAGGGACAGGGGGTAATACTGAAGCTTTCTTT. Encoded protein: CASSLLGTGGNTEAFF.

J is TRBJ1-2 and V is TRBV5-6; tentatively, D is TRBD1 (5 bases). Germline CDR1 SGHDT, CDR2 YYEEEE. The V gene lost 4 bases and the J gene lost 3 bases, with 13 bases spanning the gap. The CDR3 runs 14 residues. The DNA for the CDR3 is TGTGCCAGCAGCCCGCCCGGGACGGACTATGGCTACACCTTC. Encoded protein: CASSPPGTDYGYTF. Combining the CDR3 with reference TRBV5-6 and TRBJ1-2 gives the whole variable domain DAGVTQSPTHLIKTRGQQVTLRCSPKSGHDTVSWYQQALGQGPQFIFQYYEEEERQRGNFPDRFSGHQFPNYSSELNVNALLLGDSALYLCASSPPGTDYGYTFGSGTRLTVV.

This clone was observed a few times. Other DNA sequences from this sample encode an identical CDR3 as well. The chain is built from TRBV7-2 and TRBJ1-5; no definite D call. The CDR3 is 15 amino acids. V lost 1 base, J lost 0 bases, and 7 bases lay in between. CDR1 and CDR2 from the germline V gene are SGHTA and FQGNSA. CDR3 DNA: TGTGCCAGCAGCTTAGTAGGGAATAGCAATCAGCCCCAGCATTTT. It codes for CASSLVGNSNQPQHF.

The V gene is TRBV5-5, the J gene TRBJ1-2; D is perhaps TRBD1 (6 bases). Trimming took off 2 bases at V and 6 bases at J, with 17 bases between the two ends. The CDR3 covers 15 residues. Per germline, CDR1 SGHKS and CDR2 YYEKEE (reference sequence). CDR3 sequence: CASSFLGGGADGYTF. CDR3 coding DNA: TGTGCCAGCAGCTTCCTAGGCGGGGGGGCGGATGGCTACACCTTC.

The rearrangement joins TRBV4-1 to TRBJ2-7; 11 bases align to TRBD1. CDR3 size: 16 residues. The trim removed 1 base at V and 3 bases at J, leaving 5 bases unmatched. Germline CDR1 is MGHRA and CDR2 is YSYEKL. The CDR3 spells CASSQGRTGGSYEQYF. CDR3 sequence (DNA): TGCGCCAGCAGCCAAGGCCGGACAGGGGGCAGCTACGAGCAGTACTTC.

CDR3 in DNA: TGTGCCAGCAGACCGACAGGGAACACTGAAGCTTTCTTT. It encodes CASRPTGNTEAFF. V gene TRBV6-5 combines with J gene TRBJ1-1, with TRBD1 as a possible D gene (6 bases). The germline V gene has CDR1 MNHEY and CDR2 SVGAGI. The CDR3 is 13 residues long. Trimming took off 6 bases at V and 1 base at J, with 9 bases between the two ends.

The rearrangement links TRBV6-6 to TRBJ1-4; maybe TRBD1 (5 bases). CDR3 length equals 15 residues. The V end was cut by 0 bases, the J end by 2 bases, with 7 bases between. Per germline, CDR1 MNHNY and CDR2 SVGAGI (reference sequence). This CDR3 reads CASSYSRGTNEKLFF. CDR3 in DNA: TGTGCCAGCAGTTACTCCCGGGGGACTAATGAAAAACTGTTTTTT.

The count of this clone is one. The chain couples TRBV19 to TRBJ2-5; 8 positions agree with TRBD2. From germline, CDR1 is LNHDA and CDR2 SQIVND (reference sequence). With V trimmed by 3 bases and J by 4 bases, 4 bases remained unmatched. This CDR3 has 14 amino acids. In nucleotides, the CDR3 is TGTGCCAGTAGTATCTCCGGGGGGGTAGAGACCCAGTACTTC. Its protein is CASSISGGVETQYF.